The entry below gives a single T cell receptor beta chain sequence along with its context. What antigen it recognizes has not been identified. No much larger clone exists at a distance of one base, and base qualities are not known. The data belong to a study of blood T cell repertoires in COVID-19 (dated by TCRdb to 2020 to 2022). At the level of the whole study: The collaborator samples originated in the United States, Italy and Spain and spanned the acute and convalescent phases of COVID-19. The material from the prospective study consisted of cDNA or gDNA derived from T cells, B-cell-depleted T cells, or PBMCs. Deeply sampled blood TCRbeta repertoires from subjects exposed to, actively infected with, or recovered from COVID-19 were included in the dataset. The repertoires were made available in a free public database intended to serve as a resource for research on the immune response to SARS-CoV-2. The samples were drawn from two sources: the first 160 participants of the ongoing ImmuneRACE study, and approximately 1,300 subjects contributed by 6 global collaborators. The sample metadata nearly always contained a de-identified subject ID, COVID-19 status, age in years and sex. Where available, HLA class I and class II types were taken from metadata supplied by the sample provider and were not determined by assay-based typing.

Overall study results and their limits: How much clinical and demographic metadata was included differed by source and by participant, and the metadata was provided uncurated.

TCRbeta CDR3 regions were amplified from genomic DNA using the immunoSEQ Assay, a bias-controlled multiplex PCR. Processing in the source paper ran as follows. Within the assay, amplification of reference gene primers was used to estimate how many nucleated cells each sample contained. Sequence reads were collapsed and filtered to measure the absolute abundance of every unique TCRbeta CDR3 rearrangement. For each sample, productive Simpson clonality was calculated by taking the square root of Simpson's diversity index across productive rearrangements. Held by TCRdb, this immuneACCESS table contains in-frame sequences only and omits some clones. Under half of the omission traces to an unresolved V gene where checked; the cause of the rest is unknown. The DNA gave D and trimming, while V, J and clone size come from that table. The sample table contains roughly 330,000 clones; only one count was recorded for approximately 90% of them. Roughly 10% of the sample is taken by the ten largest.

Enrolling through a virtual design, the prospective study's participants ranged in age from about 18 to 89 years and lived across 24 United States geographic areas. In the prospective study, cohorts were assigned on the basis of participant-reported clinical history obtained from a screening survey and a study questionnaire. ImmuneRACE Cohort 3 recovered participants were defined by two consecutive negative NP/OP PCR tests, healthcare professional clearance, or symptom resolution. Each participant in the prospective study had whole blood, serum and a nasopharyngeal or oropharyngeal swab collected by mobile phlebotomists. Participants in the prospective study had the option to provide additional blood draws and questionnaires over a 2-month period. Before DNA extraction, blood samples from the prospective study were shipped at room temperature or frozen. V gives up 4 bases and J gives up 7 bases, and the segment between their germline ends measures 18 bases. CDR1 and CDR2 are read off the germline V gene as SGHRS and YFSETQ. From the cysteine up to the phenylalanine, the CDR3 has a length of 15 residues. Of all the DNA, just the CDR3 is kept, 45 bases in frame from base 1.

This receptor was taken from a woman under 30 who had recovered from COVID-19. Sequencing used PBMCs or T cells enriched from blood (not recorded which). This chain joins TRBV5-1 to TRBJ2-1; perhaps TRBD1 is the D gene, with 6 bases matching. The CDR3 in this case is CASSPLIPGQNEQFF. The nucleotide sequence reads as follows: TGCGCCAGCAGCCCGTTAATACCGGGACAAAATGAGCAGTTCTTC.